A selection of T cell receptor beta chains follows, all from one sample in a study of T cells in narcolepsy. Repertoires were generated with immunoSEQ multiplex PCR, while TCRdb's copy carries only in-frame clones and drops some. Among tens of thousands of clones, about 80% were seen once, and the ten largest hold roughly 1.3%. The specimen was CD45RA- memory CD4+ T cells from PBMCs. The receptor source for this set is a human donor with narcolepsy. The CDR3 runs from the conserved cysteine through the conserved F or W. D genes are given only for firm matches. Clone size is shown for a subset of rows, as once, few, many or a class of expanded clone.

CTRVFKETQYF	TGCACGCGCGTCTTCAAAGAGACCCAGTACTTC	once	TRBV20-1	TRBJ2-5	.
CAISAKTGGGETQYF	TGTGCCATCAGTGCTAAGACAGGGGGCGGGGAGACCCAGTACTTC	.	TRBV10-3	TRBJ2-5	TRBD1
CASTLKWGNTIYF	TGTGCCAGCACTCTTAAGTGGGGAAACACCATATATTTT	.	TRBV7-2	TRBJ1-3	.
CASSPDIWDPEAFF	TGTGCCAGCAGCCCCGACATATGGGATCCTGAAGCTTTCTTT	.	TRBV6-5	TRBJ1-1	.
CASTDNFSLEAFF	TGTGCCAGCACCGATAATTTCTCCCTTGAAGCTTTCTTT	.	TRBV27	TRBJ1-1	.
CASGVAISGTYNEQFF	TGTGCCAGCGGGGTGGCCATAAGCGGGACCTACAATGAGCAGTTCTTC	.	TRBV9	TRBJ2-1	TRBD2
CASSVGQGAGYF	.	.	TRBV7-2	TRBJ2-4	.
CASSSGDYGYTF	TGCGCCAGCAGCTCGGGGGACTATGGCTACACCTTC	.	TRBV5-1	TRBJ1-2	.
CAISEIGDREKLFF	TGTGCCATCAGTGAAATAGGGGATCGGGAAAAACTGTTTTTT	.	TRBV10-3	TRBJ1-4	.
CASSGDRLSNQPQHF	TGTGCCAGCAGTGGGGACAGGCTGAGCAATCAGCCCCAGCATTTT	.	TRBV6-4	TRBJ1-5	TRBD1
CAISDAAGRNEKLFF	TGTGCCATCAGTGATGCGGCAGGGAGGAATGAAAAACTGTTTTTT	few	TRBV10-3	TRBJ1-4	.
CASSQAGGLNTGELFF	TGCGCCAGCAGCCAAGCGGGGGGCCTTAACACCGGGGAGCTGTTTTTT	.	TRBV4-1	TRBJ2-2	.
CASSSQGWDTEAFF	TGTGCCAGCAGCAGCCAGGGGTGGGATACTGAAGCTTTCTTT	.	TRBV7-3	TRBJ1-1	.
CASSTRDRAGYTF	TGTGCCAGCAGCACCCGGGACAGGGCCGGCTACACCTTC	.	TRBV5-4	TRBJ1-2	TRBD1